These 5 T cell receptor beta chains were all obtained from the same sample, sequenced in a study of OX40 agonist ivuxolimab in advanced cancers. Profiling relied on immunoSEQ multiplex PCR, and the TCRdb table lists in-frame clones only, not all of them. The data hold some 86,000 clones, with less than 95% observed a single time. Specimen: CD4+ or CD8+ T cells sorted from blood, collected in a trial of the OX40 agonist ivuxolimab. The receptors derive from an adult with an advanced solid tumor such as melanoma, head and neck, liver or kidney cancer.

The chain is built from TRBV6-5 and TRBJ1-6, with D tentatively TRBD1 (5 bases). The germline gives CDR1 MNHEY, CDR2 SVGAGI. V lost 2 bases, J lost 0 bases, and 8 bases lay in between. The CDR3 contains 16 residues. The CDR3 region has the DNA TGTGCCAGCAGTTACCACGGGGGCTCCTATAATTCACCCCTCCACTTT. Protein: CASSYHGGSYNSPLHF.

This chain connects TRBV28 to TRBJ2-1, with a possible D match to TRBD2 (5 bases). With 4 bases removed from V and 14 bases from J, the gap between germline ends came to 12 bases. CDR1 is MDHEN and CDR2 is SYDVKM in the germline V gene. The CDR3 runs to 11 residues. The CDR3 region has the DNA TGTGCCAGCAGTTGGGTGGAGGAGGAGTTCTTC. Residues: CASSWVEEEFF.

As to this clone: The junction departs from the called germline gene at one end, perhaps through a read error. The CDR3: CASSMGRNAEAFF. The CDR3 coding sequence is TGTGCCAGTAGTATGGGACGGAACGCTGAAGCTTTCTTT. The gene calls are TRBV19 and TRBJ1-1, with D perhaps matching TRBD1 (5 bases). The CDR3 consists of 13 residues. Germline V gene sequence: CDR1 LNHDA, CDR2 SQIVND (reference sequence).

The rearrangement uses TRBV30 and TRBJ2-5, with 7 bases aligning to TRBD2. V was clipped by 5 bases and J by 6 bases; unmatched bases: 9. Germline V gene sequence: CDR1 GTSNPN, CDR2 SVGIG (reference sequence). The CDR3 sequence is 13 residues long. The CDR3 region has the DNA TGTGCCTGGGACCGGGACTACACAAAGACCCAGTACTTC. Protein product: CAWDRDYTKTQYF. Filled out from reference TRBV30 and TRBJ2-5, the complete variable domain reads SQTIHQWPATLVQPVGSPLSLECTVEGTSNPNLYWYRQAAGRGLQLLFYSVGIGQISSEVPQNLSASRPQDRQFILSSKKLLLSDSGFYLCAWDRDYTKTQYFGPGTRLLVL.

The chain joins TRBV19 to TRBJ1-2, with TRBD1 identical over 7 bases. Germline trimming cut 11 bases from V and 0 bases from J; bases unmatched to any gene: 12. This CDR3 contains 15 residues. The V gene's germline CDR1 is LNHDA and CDR2 SQIVND (reference sequence). CDR3 bases: TGTGCCTCAAGGACAGGAGCTTCTTCTAACTATGGCTACACCTTC. It codes for CASRTGASSNYGYTF. The whole variable domain, filled in from reference TRBV19 and TRBJ1-2, reads DGGITQSPKYLFRKEGQNVTLSCEQNLNHDAMYWYRQDPGQGLRLIYYSQIVNDFQKGDIAEGYSVSREKKESFPLTVTSAQKNPTAFYLCASRTGASSNYGYTFGSGTRLTVV.